Presented here are 16 T cell receptor beta chains from one specimen sequenced in a study of blood T cells in healthy people across ages. The authors ran a second PCR of 7 to 11 cycles using a sample-barcoded 5' primer and a J-beta primer mix. TCRdb processed the 5' RACE reads anew with MiXCR; each CDR3 protein has one entry. Altogether 650,000 to 1,000,000 distinct CDR3 sequences are present, around 45% being singletons, with the ten largest covering about a sixth. The sample was blood. Source of these receptors: a man at least 80 years old in good health.

This clonotype has only one observation. The chain joins TRBV18 to TRBJ2-5; TRBD1 matches at 8 bases. Losses at the gene ends were 1 base for V and 11 bases for J; bases not matched to a gene: 9. The CDR3 length is 14 residues. Germline CDR1 and CDR2: KGHSH and LQKENI. The CDR3 protein is CASSPRSGGLEQYF. DNA of the CDR3: TGTGCCAGCTCACCACGCTCAGGGGGCTTGGAGCAGTACTTC.

The chain has TRBV15 and TRBJ2-7; D gene uncertain. CDR3 length: 12 residues. The germline gives CDR1 LNHNV, CDR2 YYDKDF (reference sequence). V lost 0 bases to trimming and J lost 9 bases, with 9 bases between them. The CDR3 reads CATSRDTAGQYF. CDR3 sequence (DNA): TGTGCCACCAGCAGAGATACGGCCGGGCAGTACTTC.

The chain combines TRBV6-2 or TRBV6-3 with TRBJ1-5; D unresolved. This CDR3 has 17 residues. CDR1 is MNHEY, CDR2 SVGEGT, per germline. V was shortened by 4 bases and J by 3 bases, with 19 bases between the two germline ends. DNA of the CDR3: TGTGCCAGCAGTTCGCCCCAATCTGGACGGTTCAATCAGCCCCAGCATTTT. Its protein is CASSSPQSGRFNQPQHF.

There are a few counts of this clonotype. The rearrangement links TRBV7-2 to TRBJ2-1, with 8 bases aligning to TRBD2. There are 16 residues in the CDR3. V dropped 5 bases and J dropped 8; count of bases not matched to a gene: 14. Per the germline V gene, CDR1 is SGHTA and CDR2 is FQGNSA. CDR3 amino acids: CASSPRGTGGMDEQFF. CDR3 DNA sequence: TGTGCCAGCAGCCCGCGGGGAACGGGAGGGATGGATGAGCAGTTCTTC.

The chain couples TRBV11-1 to TRBJ2-7, with a possible D match to TRBD1 (6 bases). Trimming pared 5 bases from V and 5 bases from J, leaving 16 bases between. The germline V gene has CDR1 SGHAT and CDR2 FQDESV (reference sequence). The CDR3 spans 14 residues. The CDR3 region is CASSPDRRKNEQYF. Here the CDR3 DNA reads TGTGCCAGCAGCCCCGACAGGCGGAAGAACGAGCAGTACTTC.

The sample holds a few counts of this clonotype. This may be a read error, as it is one base from a much larger clone. The gene calls are TRBV5-1 and TRBJ2-5, with D possibly being TRBD2 (5 bases). The J call may be faulty, since TRBJ2-7 better matches the DNA end. The CDR3 is 14 amino acids. CDR1 and CDR2 from the germline V gene are SGHRS and YFSETQ. CDR3 sequence reads: CASSVGPREIEQYF. Written as DNA, the CDR3 is TGCGCCAGCAGCGTGGGTCCTAGGGAGATCGAGCAGTACTTC.

CDR3 nucleotide sequence: TGTGCCAGCAGTTTCGCTAGGCGTGGGAATGAGCAGTTCTTC. It is translated as CASSFARRGNEQFF. The chain employs TRBV12-3 or TRBV12-4 and TRBJ2-1; D is undetermined. V was cut by 3 bases and J by 7 bases, with 13 bases left in between. This CDR3 has 14 residues.

A remark on this clonotype: A much bigger clone sits one base away, suggesting this may be a read error. The chain links TRBV18 to TRBJ2-1; tentatively, D is TRBD2 (7 bases). Trimming took off 3 bases at V and 7 bases at J, with 19 bases between the two ends. The length of the CDR3 is 16 residues. Germline V gene lookup returns CDR1 KGHSH and CDR2 LQKENI. CDR3 sequence reads: CASSPPGRGAQNEQFF. The DNA for the CDR3 is TGTGCCAGCTCACCTCCTGGACGGGGGGCGCAAAATGAGCAGTTCTTC.

J is TRBJ2-5 and V is TRBV29-1; D may be TRBD2 (6 bases). The V end was cut by 7 bases, the J end by 3 bases, with 12 bases between. The CDR3 extends over 12 amino acids. Germline V gene sequence: CDR1 SQVTM, CDR2 ANQGSEA. In nucleotides, the CDR3 is TGCAGCGCTGGGGGGATCGAAGAGACCCAGTACTTC. Translation gives CSAGGIEETQYF.

Note on this clonotype: One junction end does not reproduce the germline sequence, and a read error may be involved. CDR3 sequence reads: CAGRGGQEDYGYTF. CDR3 DNA sequence: TGTGCCGGCAGAGGCGGACAGGAGGACTATGGCTACACCTTC. The chain employs TRBV7-2 and TRBJ1-2, with 7 bases identical to TRBD1. The CDR3 has 14 amino acids. Germline V gene lookup returns CDR1 SGHTA and CDR2 FQGNSA.

This rearrangement joins TRBV10-3 to TRBJ2-7; 8 bases match TRBD2. V lost 4 bases to trimming and J lost 0 bases; unmatched junction nucleotides: 5. Per germline, CDR1 ENHRY and CDR2 SYGVKD. This CDR3 spans 15 amino acids. CDR3 residues: CAISAQRESSYEQYF. CDR3 sequence (DNA): TGTGCCATCAGTGCGCAGCGGGAGAGCTCCTACGAGCAGTACTTC.

This clonotype occurred a few times. The genes are TRBV28 and TRBJ1-5, with D possibly matching TRBD1 (5 bases). This CDR3 contains 15 residues. Germline V lookup: CDR1 MDHEN, CDR2 SYDVKM. The V end was cut by 2 bases, the J end by 4 bases, with 12 bases between. The CDR3 DNA reads TGTGCCAGCAGTTTACAATTACAGGCTAATCAGCCCCAGCATTTT. Its protein product is CASSLQLQANQPQHF.

This clonotype was found a few times. The V and J genes are TRBV4-3 and TRBJ2-3; maybe TRBD2 (5 bases). Deletions cut 1 base from V and 1 base from J, with 9 bases between. CDR3 size: 15 residues. The germline gives CDR1 LGHNA, CDR2 YSLEER. This chain's CDR3 is CASSQVDSGTDTQYF. CDR3 DNA sequence: TGCGCCAGCAGCCAAGTGGATAGCGGCACAGATACGCAGTATTTT.

The V call is TRBV25-1, the J call TRBJ2-1, with 8 bases lining up with TRBD2. From germline, CDR1 is MGHDK and CDR2 SYGVNS. The trim removed 4 bases at V and 7 bases at J, leaving 12 bases unmatched. This CDR3 is 16 amino acids long. The CDR3 here is CASSGIQRERGNEQFF. CDR3 DNA sequence: TGTGCCAGCAGTGGGATCCAGCGGGAGCGGGGGAATGAGCAGTTCTTC.

This chain connects TRBV9 to TRBJ2-1; 10 bases map to TRBD2. CDR3 size: 15 residues. The V gene's germline CDR1 is SGDLS and CDR2 YYNGEE. Trimming cost V 1 base and J 4 bases; bases outside gene matches: 2. CDR3 bases: TGTGCCAGCAGCGTAAGCGGGAGGGGTTACAATGAGCAGTTCTTC. It codes for CASSVSGRGYNEQFF.

As to this clonotype: Germline and junction disagree at one end, which may indicate a read error. The V gene is TRBV7-3, the J gene TRBJ2-3, with D unresolved. Germline V lookup: CDR1 SGHTA, CDR2 FQGTGA. This CDR3 has 16 residues. Here the CDR3 reads CAGSSGNLAGTDTQYF. Written as DNA, the CDR3 is TGTGCCGGCAGCTCTGGGAACTTAGCAGGCACAGATACGCAGTATTTT.